This T cell receptor beta chain originates from a study of T cell repertoires in cytomegalovirus infection. Study-level information: Public TCR beta signature analysis indicated the presence of both CMV infection and matching HLA type.

Study-wide findings and caveats: CMV-specific HLA-C-restricted TCR beta clonotypes dominated the ex vivo response. Individuals carrying CMV plus the relevant HLA were identified by cumulative frequency of public TCR beta families.

This CDR3 comprises 16 residues. The ends were cut back, 1 base at V and 3 bases at J, with 14 bases in the middle. Germline-derived CDR1 and CDR2 are SGHVS and FQNEAQ. TCRdb ran MiXCR on the reads and lists one entry per CDR3 protein. The sample records about 330,000 distinct CDR3 sequences, about a third being singletons. This clonotype was counted a few times. The antigen remains unidentified. V is TRBV7-8 and J is TRBJ2-3; D may be TRBD2 (5 bases). The TCR was taken from a human donor in good health (CMV status not recorded). Some clones in this sample may be carry-over from other donors' samples. Here the sequenced sample was cultured PBMCs, taken from culture after CMV antigen stimulation. The CDR3 DNA reads TGTGCCAGCAGCTTAGTGAGGGCTCGGGGAACAGATACGCAGTATTTT. This gives the protein CASSLVRARGTDTQYF. Complete variable domain (other parts from reference TRBV7-8 and TRBJ2-3): GAGVSQSPRYKVAKRGQDVALRCDPISGHVSLFWYQQALGQGPEFLTYFQNEAQLDKSGLPSDRFFAERPEGSVSTLKIQRTQQEDSAVYLCASSLVRARGTDTQYFGPGTRLTVL.